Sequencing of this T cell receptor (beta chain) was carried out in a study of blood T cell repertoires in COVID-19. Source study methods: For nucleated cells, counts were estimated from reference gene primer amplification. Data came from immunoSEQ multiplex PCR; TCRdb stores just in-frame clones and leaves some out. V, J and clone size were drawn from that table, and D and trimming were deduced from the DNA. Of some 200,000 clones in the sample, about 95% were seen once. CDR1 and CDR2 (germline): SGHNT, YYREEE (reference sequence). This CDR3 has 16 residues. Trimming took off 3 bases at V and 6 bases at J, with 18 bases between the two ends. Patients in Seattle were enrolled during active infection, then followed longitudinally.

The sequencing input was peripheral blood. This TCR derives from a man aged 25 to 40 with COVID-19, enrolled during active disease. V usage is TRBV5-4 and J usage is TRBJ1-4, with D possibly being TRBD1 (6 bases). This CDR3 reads CASSSTSGTPYEKLFF. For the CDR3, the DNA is TGTGCCAGCAGCTCTACGTCCGGGACACCTTATGAAAAACTGTTTTTT.